This passage covers 21 T cell receptor beta chains from one sample sequenced in a study of CD8 T cells in ankylosing spondylitis. TCRdb used MiXCR to reprocess the 5' RACE reads, holding one entry per CDR3 protein. The sample consists of 290,000 or so distinct CDR3 sequences, around 20% of them appearing once. Sequenced sample: blood, either unsorted or a sorted T cell fraction (not recorded which). The receptor source for this set is a female donor with ankylosing spondylitis or in good health (not recorded which).

This clonotype has just a few counts. Relative to the germline gene, one junction end is altered; a read error may explain this. The genes are TRBV13 and TRBJ2-2; a possible D gene is TRBD2 (5 bases). The length of the CDR3 is 16 residues. Germline V gene sequence: CDR1 PRHDT, CDR2 FYEKMQ (reference sequence). CDR3: CASSLGLTSNTGELFF. The CDR3 DNA follows: TGTGCCAGCAGCCTAGGACTTACCTCGAACACCGGGGAGCTGTTTTTT. The full variable domain, in which reference TRBV13 and TRBJ2-2 provide the parts outside the CDR3, is AAGVIQSPRHLIKEKRETATLKCYPIPRHDTVYWYQQGPGQDPQFLISFYEKMQSDKGSIPDRFSAQQFSDYHSELNMSSLELGDSALYFCASSLGLTSNTGELFFGEGSRLTVL.

The chain is built from TRBV10-3 and TRBJ2-1, with TRBD2 matching over 8 bases. Germline CDR1 and CDR2: ENHRY and SYGVKD. Germline trimming cut 10 bases from V and 0 bases from J; bases unmatched to any gene: 8. This CDR3 comprises 15 residues. In DNA, the CDR3 is TGTGCCAGCGCTAGCGGGTCAAGCTCCTACAATGAGCAGTTCTTC. This encodes CASASGSSSYNEQFF.

The chain has TRBV7-8 and TRBJ2-1, with TRBD1 matching over 10 bases. CDR1 SGHVS and CDR2 FQNEAQ come from the germline V gene. The CDR3 runs 14 residues. J was trimmed by 7 bases and V by 8 bases; bases with no gene match: 8. In DNA, the CDR3 is TGTGCCAGCGCTGTTGTGGGACAGGGGAATGAGCAGTTCTTC. It codes for CASAVVGQGNEQFF. The full variable domain, in which reference TRBV7-8 and TRBJ2-1 provide the parts outside the CDR3, is GAGVSQSPRYKVAKRGQDVALRCDPISGHVSLFWYQQALGQGPEFLTYFQNEAQLDKSGLPSDRFFAERPEGSVSTLKIQRTQQEDSAVYLCASAVVGQGNEQFFGPGTRLTVL.

Ten or more counts support this clonotype. The rearrangement uses TRBV29-1 and TRBJ2-1, with a possible D match to TRBD2 (6 bases). Trimming took off 4 bases at V and 0 bases at J, with 10 bases between the two ends. This CDR3 is 14 amino acids long. CDR1 is SQVTM, CDR2 ANQGSEA, per germline. CDR3 protein: CSVVRGNSYNEQFF. The CDR3 DNA reads TGCAGCGTTGTCCGGGGGAACTCCTACAATGAGCAGTTCTTC.

The genes are TRBV20-1 and TRBJ2-7, with 9 bases aligning to TRBD1. Germline CDR1 is DFQATT and CDR2 is SNEGSKA (reference sequence). The CDR3 loop spans 13 amino acids. The trim removed 2 bases at V and 7 bases at J, leaving 6 bases unmatched. The CDR3 bases are TGCAGTGCTAGACCCGACAGGGGGGGAGAGCAGTACTTC. This codes for CSARPDRGGEQYF.

The chain uses TRBV10-3 and TRBJ2-7, with D tentatively TRBD2 (6 bases). The germline V gene has CDR1 ENHRY and CDR2 SYGVKD. The CDR3 loop spans 15 amino acids. V was cut by 0 bases and J by 2 bases, with 11 bases left in between. The chain's CDR3 is CAISESGGGTYEQYF. In DNA, the CDR3 is TGTGCCATCAGTGAGTCCGGCGGCGGGACCTACGAGCAGTACTTC.

This clonotype was seen a few times. This chain connects TRBV6-5 to TRBJ2-7; 14 nucleotides agree with TRBD2. This CDR3 is 16 amino acids long. Trimming at V came to 2 bases and at J to 6 bases, leaving 6 bases not matched to a gene. In germline, CDR1 is MNHEY, CDR2 SVGAGI. The CDR3 DNA is TGTGCCAGCAGTTACGCAACCGGGACTAGCGGGAGCGAGCAGTACTTC. Its translation: CASSYATGTSGSEQYF.

This clonotype was picked up a small number of times. The rearrangement joins TRBV2 to TRBJ1-1; D not certain. The germline CDR1 and CDR2 sequences are SNHLY and FYNNEI. This CDR3 is 13 amino acids long. V gave up 10 bases and J gave up 0 bases, with 12 bases separating them. The chain's CDR3 is CATRLNMNTEAFF. DNA of the CDR3: TGTGCCACCAGACTTAATATGAACACTGAAGCTTTCTTT.

This clonotype was detected ten times or more. This sequence joins TRBV20-1 and TRBJ2-1; TRBD2 is a possible D gene (5 bases). The germline V gene has CDR1 DFQATT and CDR2 SNEGSKA (reference sequence). The CDR3 has 15 amino acids. The ends were cut back, 5 bases at V and 2 bases at J, with 16 bases in the middle. This CDR3 reads CSARPGNRAYNEQFF. The CDR3 DNA sequence: TGCAGTGCTCGGCCGGGGAATCGCGCCTACAATGAGCAGTTCTTC.

The chain recombines TRBV20-1 with TRBJ2-3, with a tentative D call TRBD2 (5 bases). CDR3 length equals 13 residues. The V gene lost 4 bases and the J gene lost 4 bases, with 12 bases spanning the gap. CDR1 DFQATT and CDR2 SNEGSKA come from the germline V gene (reference sequence). Here the CDR3 reads CSAIAVGADTQYF. The CDR3 region has the DNA TGCAGTGCTATCGCGGTGGGAGCAGATACGCAGTATTTT.

A few counts support this clonotype. Written as DNA, the CDR3 is TGTGCCAGCAGCCAAGGGCGGCGGGAGGGCCGGCAGTTCTTC. Its protein product is CASSQGRREGRQFF. The rearrangement uses TRBV3-1 and TRBJ2-1, with 9 bases fitting TRBD2. Germline CDR1 LGHDT, CDR2 YNNKEL (reference sequence). The CDR3 length is 14 residues. Trimming cost V 1 base and J 12 bases; bases outside gene matches: 7.

The V and J genes are TRBV11-1 and TRBJ2-6; D not certain. The V gene's germline CDR1 is SGHAT and CDR2 FQDESV (reference sequence). CDR3 length: 18 residues. The V end lost 5 bases, the J end lost 0 bases, and 17 bases lay between the germline ends. CDR3 amino acids: CASSATARSFSGANVLTF. In DNA, the CDR3 is TGTGCCAGCAGCGCTACGGCAAGAAGTTTCTCTGGGGCCAACGTCCTGACTTTC.

In this sample, this clonotype turned up a few times. The genes are TRBV4-3 and TRBJ2-2; no reliable D call. V shed 0 bases and J shed 3 bases, with 11 bases lying between them. The CDR3 is 16 amino acids. Germline-derived CDR1 and CDR2 are LGHNA and YSLEER. CDR3 bases: TGCGCCAGCAGCCAAGATTTGAGAGCCGACACCGGGGAGCTGTTTTTT. It translates to CASSQDLRADTGELFF.

This clonotype was recorded a few times. The chain recombines TRBV7-9 with TRBJ1-3; D not certain. V lost 2 bases and J lost 4, with 6 bases in between. Germline V gene lookup returns CDR1 SEHNR and CDR2 FQNEAQ (reference sequence). There are 13 residues in the CDR3. CDR3 nucleotide sequence: TGTGCCAGCAGCTTACTCAGAGGAAACACCATATATTTT. Protein sequence: CASSLLRGNTIYF.

J is TRBJ2-1 and V is TRBV19; no firm D call. Per germline, CDR1 LNHDA and CDR2 SQIVND (reference sequence). V was shortened by 10 bases and J by 4 bases, with 17 bases between the two germline ends. The length of the CDR3 is 14 residues. The CDR3 DNA reads TGTGCCACCCAACTCAGAGGCGGATACAATGAGCAGTTCTTC. Its translation is CATQLRGGYNEQFF.

In this sample, this clonotype turned up a few times. CDR3 coding DNA: TGCGCCAGCAGCCGAAGGGCCCTTACGGGTAGCGGCGCCAGTAGGTCCTACAATGAGCAGTTCTTC. Residues: CASSRRALTGSGASRSYNEQFF. The chain employs TRBV4-1 and TRBJ2-1, with D maybe TRBD2 (6 bases). The CDR3 is 22 residues long. CDR1 and CDR2 from the germline V gene are MGHRA and YSYEKL. Between the trimmed V and J ends, which lost 4 bases and 1 base, there was a span of 32 bases.

This chain joins TRBV10-3 and TRBJ2-1; 9 bases are shared with TRBD2. Germline values: CDR1 ENHRY, CDR2 SYGVKD. V gave up 2 bases and J gave up 5 bases; unmatched junction bases: 7. The CDR3 is 16 amino acids. CDR3 residues: CAISEPVLAGHNEQFF. For the CDR3, the DNA is TGTGCCATCAGTGAGCCGGTGCTAGCGGGACACAATGAGCAGTTCTTC.

This clonotype was counted between two and nine times. J is TRBJ2-1 and V is TRBV20-1, with TRBD2 matching 11 bases. With V trimmed by 1 base and J by 8 bases, 13 bases remained unmatched. The CDR3 sequence is 17 residues long. From germline, CDR1 is DFQATT and CDR2 SNEGSKA (reference sequence). CDR3 bases: TGCAGTGCTAGAGGGGGGACTAGCGGAACAGGTAGAGATGAGCAGTTCTTC. Its protein is CSARGGTSGTGRDEQFF.

The chain recombines TRBV5-1 with TRBJ2-3; no definite D call. Germline V gene data show CDR1 as SGHRS and CDR2 as YFSETQ. The CDR3 loop spans 15 amino acids. Trimming left V 1 base short and J 4 bases short, with 13 bases between. CDR3 loop: CASSLRRRGADTQYF. CDR3 sequence (DNA): TGCGCCAGCAGCTTGCGCAGGCGAGGAGCAGATACGCAGTATTTT.

DNA of the CDR3: TGTGCCAGCAGCTCTCCTAGTGGTGGGGCCAACGTCCTGACTTTC. This translates into CASSSPSGGANVLTF. V usage is TRBV11-2 and J usage is TRBJ2-6; no definite D call. CDR1 is SGHAT and CDR2 is FQNNGV in the germline V gene. The CDR3 has 15 residues. The germline V and J ends were trimmed by 4 bases and 3 bases, with 10 bases remaining between them.

This rearrangement joins TRBV27 to TRBJ1-5; D possibly corresponds to TRBD1 (6 bases). Trimming left V 5 bases short and J 1 base short, with 15 bases between. Per germline, CDR1 MNHEY and CDR2 SMNVEV (reference sequence). The length of the CDR3 is 16 residues. The CDR3 here is CASSPRQDLSNQPQHF. CDR3 in DNA: TGTGCCAGCAGTCCAAGACAGGATCTAAGCAATCAGCCCCAGCATTTT.